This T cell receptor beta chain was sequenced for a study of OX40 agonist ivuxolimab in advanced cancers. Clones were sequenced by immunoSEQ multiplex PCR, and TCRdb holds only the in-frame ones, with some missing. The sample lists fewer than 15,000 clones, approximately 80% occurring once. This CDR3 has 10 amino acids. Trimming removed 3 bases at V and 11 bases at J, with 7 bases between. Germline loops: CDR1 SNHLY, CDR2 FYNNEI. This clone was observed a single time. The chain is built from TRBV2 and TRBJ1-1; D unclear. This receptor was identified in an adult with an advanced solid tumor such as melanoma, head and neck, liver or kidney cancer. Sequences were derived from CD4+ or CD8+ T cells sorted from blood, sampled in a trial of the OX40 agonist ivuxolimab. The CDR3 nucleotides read TGTGCCAGCAGTGACCTTGTCGCTTTCTTT. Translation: CASSDLVAFF.